A single sample gave rise to the 19 T cell receptor beta chains below, sequenced in a study of CD8 T cells in Susac syndrome (dated by TCRdb to about 2019). The library came from the immunoSEQ multiplex PCR assay. RNA was extracted with the RNeasy kit and 0.5 to 1 ug was reverse transcribed using random hexamers. TCRdb redid the processing of the public reads, applying fastp at Q25 and MiXCR, and retained in-frame beta chains. CDR3 protein duplicates are merged, each entry listing the most common genes and DNA. The sample data list approximately 120,000 distinct CDR3 sequences, and around 94% of these were observed just once. Jointly, the top ten make up about 0.2% of the sample. The source material was CD8+ T cells from PBMCs. The receptors were sampled from a human donor with Susac syndrome.

J is TRBJ2-7 and V is TRBV4-1; D is undetermined. This CDR3 region has 17 residues. CDR1 and CDR2 (germline): MGHRA, YSYEKL. The ends were cut back, 2 bases at V and 2 bases at J, with 19 bases in the middle. The CDR3 coding sequence is TGCGCCAGCAGCCAATATCCTTCTATCGAGTTAACCTACGAGCAGTACTTC. This codes for CASSQYPSIELTYEQYF.

This clonotype was detected only once. This chain uses TRBV19 with TRBJ2-3; D is possibly TRBD1 (6 bases). Trimming removed 3 bases from V and 4 bases from J, with 14 bases in between. CDR3 length: 15 amino acids. Looked up from germline, CDR1 is LNHDA and CDR2 is SQIVND (reference sequence). CDR3 in DNA: TGTGCCAGTAGTATGACGGGTGGGGGCCCAGATACGCAGTATTTT. Translation: CASSMTGGGPDTQYF.

The V gene is TRBV18, the J gene TRBJ1-1; no clear D. The germline V gene encodes CDR1 KGHSH and CDR2 LQKENI. The CDR3 spans 14 residues. V dropped 0 bases and J dropped 12 bases, with 17 bases sitting between them. The CDR3 nucleotides read TGTGCCAGCTCACCACCGTCTGCCACCCCCGTTCCTTTCTTT. Translation gives CASSPPSATPVPFF. Complete variable domain (other parts from reference TRBV18 and TRBJ1-1): NAGVMQNPRHLVRRRGQEARLRCSPMKGHSHVYWYRQLPEEGLKFMVYLQKENIIDESGMPKERFSAEFPKEGPSILRIQQVVRGDSAAYFCASSPPSATPVPFFGQGTRLTVV.

This sequence joins TRBV27 and TRBJ2-7; tentative D call: TRBD1 (6 bases). Trimming shortened V by 4 bases and J by 2 bases, and 12 bases separated the two germline ends. From germline, CDR1 is MNHEY and CDR2 SMNVEV (reference sequence). This CDR3 is 14 amino acids long. In nucleotides, the CDR3 is TGTGCCAGCAGTTACATAGCAGGGGCCTACGAGCAGTACTTC. It encodes CASSYIAGAYEQYF.

The genes are TRBV7-9 and TRBJ1-2; D is unclear. The V gene's germline CDR1 is SEHNR and CDR2 FQNEAQ (reference sequence). Trimming removed 3 bases at V and 8 bases at J, with 13 bases between. CDR3 length: 13 amino acids. CDR3 region: CASSFGSLEGYTF. CDR3 DNA sequence: TGTGCCAGCAGCTTCGGATCCCTCGAGGGCTACACCTTC.

V is TRBV27 and J is TRBJ2-3, with D unresolved. This CDR3 has 13 amino acids. Trimming left V 4 bases short and J 3 bases short, with 8 bases between. The germline V gene has CDR1 MNHEY and CDR2 SMNVEV (reference sequence). The CDR3 DNA sequence: TGTGCCAGCAGTTCCCCCGGGACAGATACGCAGTATTTT. Its translation: CASSSPGTDTQYF.

DNA of the CDR3: TGTGCCAGCAGCCAAGAGAAGGGAACAGGGGCAGATACGCAGTATTTT. As protein: CASSQEKGTGADTQYF. The chain employs TRBV4-2 and TRBJ2-3; 7 bases match TRBD1. The CDR3 has 16 amino acids. J lost 4 bases, V lost 0 bases, and 7 bases had no gene match. Per the germline V gene, CDR1 is LGHNA and CDR2 is YNFKEQ.

V usage is TRBV5-1 and J usage is TRBJ2-4; no clear D. The V end lost 0 bases, the J end lost 1 base, and 8 bases lay between the germline ends. The germline V gene has CDR1 SGHRS and CDR2 YFSETQ. This CDR3 comprises 15 residues. In DNA form, the CDR3 reads TGCGCCAGCAGCTTGGATGAGATGGCCAAAAACATTCAGTACTTC. Residues: CASSLDEMAKNIQYF. Full variable domain (outside the CDR3, taken from reference TRBV5-1 and TRBJ2-4): KAGVTQTPRYLIKTRGQQVTLSCSPISGHRSVSWYQQTPGQGLQFLFEYFSETQRNKGNFPGRFSGRQFSNSRSEMNVSTLELGDSALYLCASSLDEMAKNIQYFGAGTRLSVL.

The genes are TRBV29-1 and TRBJ2-1, with 9 bases lining up with TRBD1. The CDR3 spans 14 residues. J gave up 1 base and V 5 bases, and 3 bases lay outside the gene matches. Germline-derived CDR1 and CDR2 are SQVTM and ANQGSEA. The CDR3 loop is CSVRQGGSYNEQFF. For the CDR3, the DNA is TGCAGCGTTAGACAGGGGGGGTCCTACAATGAGCAGTTCTTC.

This sequence joins TRBV5-1 and TRBJ2-3; maybe TRBD1 (6 bases). Trimming removed 1 base at V and 0 bases at J, with 15 bases between. CDR3 length equals 17 residues. Looked up from germline, CDR1 is SGHRS and CDR2 is YFSETQ. CDR3 DNA sequence: TGCGCCAGCAGCTTGTCTCGATCAGGGGCAAGCACAGATACGCAGTATTTT. Translation gives CASSLSRSGASTDTQYF.

The V and J genes are TRBV20-1 and TRBJ2-3; 7 nucleotides match TRBD2. This CDR3 has 16 residues. CDR1 and CDR2 (germline): DFQATT, SNEGSKA (reference sequence). V trimming: 6 bases; J trimming: 4 bases; junction bases outside the gene matches: 16. In nucleotides, the CDR3 is TGCAGTGCCCCAGGATTTGCGGGAGAAGAGGCAGATACGCAGTATTTT. It specifies CSAPGFAGEEADTQYF.

A single count supports this clonotype. The V and J genes are TRBV20-1 and TRBJ2-1, with 7 bases lining up with TRBD1. From germline, CDR1 is DFQATT and CDR2 SNEGSKA (reference sequence). Germline trimming cut 2 bases from V and 0 bases from J; bases unmatched to any gene: 4. The CDR3 totals 15 residues. In DNA, the CDR3 is TGCAGTGCTAGACCTGACAGGGACTCCTACAATGAGCAGTTCTTC. As protein: CSARPDRDSYNEQFF.

The V call is TRBV6-2 or TRBV6-3, the J call TRBJ2-2; a weak D match, TRBD1 (6 bases). This CDR3 spans 17 amino acids. Trimming shortened V by 1 base and J by 3 bases, and 15 bases separated the two germline ends. Germline lookup yields CDR1 MNHEY and CDR2 SVGEGT. The CDR3 DNA is TGTGCCAGCAGTTACTACCCGGAGGACAGATACACCGGGGAGCTGTTTTTT. Protein: CASSYYPEDRYTGELFF.

The CDR3 protein is CASSLSPLDSLGNSPLHF. The CDR3 nucleotides read TGCGCCAGCAGCCTCTCCCCCCTCGACTCCCTGGGAAATTCACCCCTCCACTTT. The gene calls are TRBV4-1 and TRBJ1-6, with D uncertain. CDR1 and CDR2 from the germline V gene are MGHRA and YSYEKL. This CDR3 is 18 amino acids long. V lost 4 bases, J lost 7 bases, and 23 bases lay in between.

This sequence joins TRBV12-3 or TRBV12-4 and TRBJ1-5; maybe TRBD1 (6 bases). V dropped 2 bases and J dropped 6 bases, with 11 bases sitting between them. The CDR3 is 14 residues long. The CDR3 DNA sequence: TGTGCCAGCAGTTTAACGGCAGGGGCTCAGCCCCAGCATTTT. This gives the protein CASSLTAGAQPQHF.

The CDR3 sequence: CSARVGSPYGYTF. In nucleotides, the CDR3 is TGCAGTGCTAGAGTCGGCAGTCCCTATGGCTACACCTTC. The V gene is TRBV20-1, the J gene TRBJ1-2, with D unclear. In germline, CDR1 is DFQATT, CDR2 SNEGSKA (reference sequence). Between the trimmed V and J ends, which lost 1 base and 4 bases, there was a span of 10 bases. The CDR3 sequence is 13 residues long.

The CDR3 DNA reads as TGTGCCAGCAGGCCCCTGGGCGGCAAACAAGAGACCCAGTACTTC. Its protein is CASRPLGGKQETQYF. The rearrangement joins TRBV3-1 to TRBJ2-5, with D unclear. From germline, CDR1 is LGHDT and CDR2 YNNKEL (reference sequence). This CDR3 is 15 amino acids long. V lost 6 bases, J lost 2 bases, and 16 bases lay in between.

The V gene is TRBV7-9, the J gene TRBJ2-5; D is uncertain. This CDR3 has 12 amino acids. Trimming removed 6 bases from V and 5 bases from J, with 10 bases in between. Germline values: CDR1 SEHNR, CDR2 FQNEAQ (reference sequence). The CDR3 loop reads CASSLRRETQYF. The CDR3 DNA reads as TGTGCCAGCAGTCTACGTCGGGAGACCCAGTACTTC.

The rearrangement uses TRBV12-3 or TRBV12-4 and TRBJ2-6; a possible D gene is TRBD1 (6 bases). This CDR3 contains 16 residues. The V end lost 6 bases, the J end lost 0 bases, and 12 bases lay between the germline ends. CDR3 region: CASRGAGASGANVLTF. CDR3 nucleotide sequence: TGTGCCAGCAGAGGGGCAGGGGCCTCTGGGGCCAACGTCCTGACTTTC.